The following is a T cell receptor (beta chain) sequence with its context. Its antigen is still unknown. No clone much larger than this one lies a single base away; base qualities are absent. The time point label, as the study defines it: 24 months on ibrutinib. For TCR beta library preparation, approximately 2 micrograms of genomic DNA were extracted from the cryopreserved PBMCs. Longitudinal blood samples from CLL patients on ibrutinib monotherapy were analyzed using high-throughput TCR beta sequencing. Patients were enrolled in a phase 2 open-label single-center ibrutinib monotherapy trial. On a MiSeq, deep resolution sequencing aimed for a depth between 1 in 1 million and 1 in 200,000 T cells, with each clonotype covered 10x on average. The immunoSEQ hsTCRB Kit was used to generate TCR beta libraries. The study's processing was this. Data were analyzed with ImmunoSEQ Data Assistant and ImmunoSEQ Analyzer, with V, D and J genes assigned per IMGT definitions. Clonality, which ranges from 0 to 1, was calculated by subtracting the normalized Shannon entropy of productive rearrangement frequencies from one. Public clonotype analysis was restricted to overrepresented clonotypes comprising at least 0.05% of each patient's repertoire. About twelve repertoires from age-matched healthy donors, obtained from immuneACCESS, served as clonality controls. As stored in TCRdb, this immuneACCESS dataset retains in-frame rearrangements with V and J assigned. A fraction of the clones does not appear; measured against another copy, unresolved V genes explain less than half of the discrepancy, and the remainder lacks a known reason. The V and J calls and clone size are taken from that table; D and trimming were inferred from the DNA. Within this sample are about 180,000 clones, with approximately 80% of them counted one time only. 3.5% to 5.5% of the sample is taken by the ten largest.

The entry originates in a study of cytotoxic CD8 clonotypes in ibrutinib-treated CLL (dated by TCRdb to the early 2020s). A note on the overall study: The cohort included roughly 15 treatment-naive and fewer than 12 relapsed/refractory patients; about 18 were IGHV unmutated. Partial responses were observed in about 25 patients and complete responses in 2; after a median follow-up of around 64 months, remission was maintained in around 14 patients and progression was observed in approximately twelve. Response samples were obtained after a median of approximately twelve months of treatment, with a range of roughly 6 to 36 months. Samples averaged about 260,000 productive templates and roughly 86,000 productive rearrangements. Longitudinal samples were available for 26 of the 86 trial participants. Cryopreserved peripheral blood mononuclear cells were collected before treatment, at response, and at either disease progression or sustained remission. Every remission and progressive disease sample was obtained while ibrutinib was still being received by the patients.

General study outcomes and caveats: At ibrutinib response clonality went up, during sustained remission it held steady, and at progression it dropped back toward baseline. Sampling times were not matched between sustained-remission and progressing patients, and lymph node repertoires were not studied. Public clonotypes were found to be uncommon and were observed to contract or remain stable during treatment; the increase in clonality was shown to reflect expansion of private clonotypes at ibrutinib response. Baseline clonality exceeded that of age-matched healthy donors and correlated strongly with circulating CD8+ T-cell counts.

The clonotype originates from a human donor with chronic lymphocytic leukemia. The starting material was PBMCs, obtained after 24 months of ibrutinib treatment.

For the CDR3, the sequence is CASSMGQSPVRDEQYF. The DNA is as follows: TGCGCCAGCAGCATGGGACAGTCCCCCGTCAGGGACGAGCAGTACTTC. The chain links TRBV5-1 with TRBJ2-7; 7 central bases correspond to TRBD1. From the cysteine through the phenylalanine, the CDR3 covers 16 amino acids. Solely the CDR3 DNA is kept, with 48 bases framed from the first base. V and J are trimmed by 4 bases and 5 bases, and the gene matches miss 15 bases of the junction. The germline V gene sets CDR1 to SGHRS and CDR2 to YFSETQ.